The text below deals with one TCR beta chain. Unique molecular identifiers were incorporated into the prepared TCRbeta library. In TCRdb, the PCR reads were re-called with MiXCR into one record per CDR3 protein. The data show about 610,000 distinct CDR3 sequences, over 9.5% seen once. CDR3 length equals 16 residues. Trimming removed 2 bases from V and 1 base from J; junction bases left unmatched: 1. Germline-derived CDR1 and CDR2 are SGHAT and FQNNGV. This specimen comes from a study of T-cell reconstitution after alpha-beta-depleted transplantation in children. V and J are TRBV11-2 and TRBJ2-2; 10 positions match TRBD2. The sequence was collected from a human donor who donated a stem cell graft to a child with acute myeloid leukemia. The sequencing used PBMCs from the stem cell graft donor, collected from the stem cell graft. The CDR3 bases are TGTGCCAGCAGCTTACTAGCGGGAGAGAACACCGGGGAGCTGTTTTTT. It encodes CASSLLAGENTGELFF.